The clone carrying this T cell receptor beta chain came up a few times. The sequencing template was cDNA reverse transcribed from extracted RNA. The data were produced by immunoSEQ multiplex PCR, yet TCRdb's version contains in-frame clones alone and is incomplete. Here the sample spans some 130,000 clones, roughly 50% being singletons. These data belong to a study of CD8+ T cells in alopecia areata. Study context: Tofacitinib treatment spanned 6 to 18 months, with 6 months off drug afterward.

Described treatment: oral pan-JAK inhibitor, 5-10 mg twice daily. Collected material from alopecia areata patients comprised lesional scalp punch biopsies and peripheral blood. The junction had 4 bases not matched to a gene; V was cut back by 8 bases and J by 0 bases. Germline lookup yields CDR1 LGHNT and CDR2 FRNRAP. This CDR3 has 13 amino acids. The receptor was derived from a human donor with alopecia areata. Sequenced here: CD8+ T cells sorted from blood, sampled at week 4, from a patient treated with tofacitinib. The rearrangement joins TRBV12-5 to TRBJ2-7, with TRBD1 matching 7 bases. The CDR3 here is CASSGQSSYEQYF. DNA for the CDR3: TGTGCTAGTTCGGGACAGTCCTCCTACGAGCAGTACTTC.